Sequencing of this T cell receptor beta chain was carried out in a study of cytomegalovirus exposure and HLA in healthy donors. Findings of the study overall: Usually a TCR sequence was rare, but some public TCRs were found in many donors. Later work showed greater clonal expansion in HLA-associated TCR beta chains than in equally common others. The study recorded 160 or so TCR beta chains that were cytomegalovirus-associated.

Primers for the PCR totalled 60 Vbeta and 13 Jbeta. Generated by immunoSEQ multiplex PCR, the TCRdb table keeps only in-frame clones and is missing some. This table holds about 180,000 clones, roughly 84% found once. The germline V and J ends were trimmed by 5 bases and 0 bases, with 13 bases remaining between them. The CDR3 has 14 residues. Germline CDR1 is GTSNPN and CDR2 is SVGIG (reference sequence). This clone was detected once. The antigen is not known. The sequence was collected from a boy between 2 and 15 years old in good health and CMV-seronegative. Sequences were obtained from PBMCs. J is TRBJ1-2 and V is TRBV30; D is uncertain. The CDR3 region is CAWAPVLSNYGYTF. As DNA, the CDR3 is TGTGCCTGGGCCCCAGTCTTGTCTAACTATGGCTACACCTTC. The full variable domain, completed using reference TRBV30 and TRBJ1-2, is SQTIHQWPATLVQPVGSPLSLECTVEGTSNPNLYWYRQAAGRGLQLLFYSVGIGQISSEVPQNLSASRPQDRQFILSSKKLLLSDSGFYLCAWAPVLSNYGYTFGSGTRLTVV.